These 17 T cell receptor beta chains came from one sample sequenced in a study of graft-versus-host responses after intestinal transplantation (dated by TCRdb to about 2021). Library preparation employed the immunoSEQ multiplex PCR assay. TCRdb provides this immuneACCESS table in a form limited to in-frame rearrangements. Some clones are lacking; in checked studies, under half of them reflect an unresolved V gene, and why the rest are absent is not known. A total of about 88,000 clones appear in this sample, approximately 89% of them only once. Of the sample, 0.35% falls within the top ten clones. In light of the paper, this sample's time point label describes: cells obtained before transplantation from donor or recipient. These receptors are not linked to any known antigen. Sequencing used unstimulated CD4+ T cells sorted from spleen or lymph node cells, obtained before transplant. The receptors were gathered from a human donor who was the organ donor for an intestinal transplant.

V usage is TRBV6-1 and J usage is TRBJ1-5; D is possibly TRBD1 (5 bases). Germline lookup yields CDR1 MNHNS and CDR2 SASEGT. Trimming pared 9 bases from V and 3 bases from J, leaving 15 bases between. This CDR3 is 14 amino acids long. The CDR3 DNA is TGTGCCAGTCGAAGATCAGGGCACAATCAGCCCCAGCATTTT. Protein product: CASRRSGHNQPQHF.

The rearrangement joins TRBV6-6 to TRBJ1-2; 7 bases fit TRBD1. The CDR3 spans 12 residues. CDR1 and CDR2 from the germline V gene are MNHNY and SVGAGI (reference sequence). After removal of 10 bases from V and 6 bases from J, the junction contained 8 bases not matched to a gene. CDR3 sequence reads: CATNRQGDGYTF. For the CDR3, the DNA is TGTGCCACCAACCGACAGGGTGATGGCTACACCTTC.

The chain links TRBV27 to TRBJ2-7; 8 nucleotides match TRBD2. The V gene's germline CDR1 is MNHEY and CDR2 SMNVEV (reference sequence). After removal of 4 bases from V and 4 bases from J, the junction contained 6 bases not matched to a gene. This CDR3 is built from 14 residues. CDR3 sequence: CASSSSGTRYEQYF. DNA of the CDR3: TGTGCCAGCAGTTCCTCCGGGACTAGGTACGAGCAGTACTTC.

The chain employs TRBV5-1 and TRBJ2-7; possible D gene TRBD2, 6 bases. The germline CDR1 and CDR2 sequences are SGHRS and YFSETQ. V lost 4 bases and J 1 base, leaving 21 bases between the germline ends. The CDR3 covers 17 residues. CDR3 sequence: CASSLPGGGSVSYEQYF. The DNA for the CDR3 is TGCGCCAGCAGCCTGCCCGGGGGAGGCTCGGTGTCCTACGAGCAGTACTTC.

V usage is TRBV12-5 and J usage is TRBJ2-7; TRBD1 aligns across 9 bases. Germline CDR1 and CDR2: LGHNT and FRNRAP. The CDR3 covers 15 residues. The junction had 9 bases not matched to a gene; V was cut back by 5 bases and J by 4 bases. DNA of the CDR3: TGTGCTAGTGGTCGCGCCGGGACAGGGAGATACGAGCAGTACTTC. It yields the protein CASGRAGTGRYEQYF.

The V and J genes are TRBV18 and TRBJ1-1, with TRBD1 matching over 10 bases. The V and J ends lost 3 bases and 2 bases, in that order; junction bases with no gene match: 6. Per germline, CDR1 KGHSH and CDR2 LQKENI. This CDR3 comprises 16 residues. The CDR3 nucleotides are TGTGCCAGCTCACCTCAGACAGGGGGCTTTAACACTGAAGCTTTCTTT. Translated: CASSPQTGGFNTEAFF.

The chain uses TRBV2 and TRBJ2-1, with D possibly matching TRBD2 (6 bases). Trimming stripped 5 bases from V and 3 bases from J, with 17 bases between. This CDR3 contains 16 residues. From germline, CDR1 is SNHLY and CDR2 FYNNEI. CDR3 nucleotides: TGTGCCAGCAGTAAGCGGCTAGCGTTGAACTACAATGAGCAGTTCTTC. It encodes CASSKRLALNYNEQFF. Together with reference TRBV2 and TRBJ2-1, the CDR3 gives the full variable domain: EPEVTQTPSHQVTQMGQEVILRCVPISNHLYFYWYRQILGQKVEFLVSFYNNEISEKSEIFDDQFSVERPDGSNFTLKIRSTKLEDSAMYFCASSKRLALNYNEQFFGPGTRLTVL.

The gene calls are TRBV25-1 and TRBJ2-6; possibly TRBD1 for D (5 bases). V lost 10 bases, J lost 0 bases, and 22 bases lay in between. The V gene's germline CDR1 is MGHDK and CDR2 SYGVNS. The CDR3 consists of 18 residues. DNA of the CDR3: TGTGCCAATATTCTCGCGACAGTCCAGCCCTCTGGGGCCAACGTCCTGACTTTC. Translation gives CANILATVQPSGANVLTF.

This chain links TRBV7-3 with TRBJ2-3, with 7 bases matching TRBD1. V trimming: 5 bases; J trimming: 2 bases; junction bases outside the gene matches: 19. This CDR3 comprises 19 residues. From germline, CDR1 is SGHTA and CDR2 FQGTGA. The CDR3: CASSARIIQGIRDTDTQYF. The DNA of the CDR3 is TGTGCCAGCAGCGCCAGAATTATACAGGGGATTAGGGACACAGATACGCAGTATTTT. The whole variable domain, filled in from reference TRBV7-3 and TRBJ2-3, reads GAGVSQTPSNKVTEKGKYVELRCDPISGHTALYWYRQSLGQGPEFLIYFQGTGAADDSGLPNDRFFAVRPEGSVSTLKIQRTERGDSAVYLCASSARIIQGIRDTDTQYFGPGTRLTVL.

V is TRBV7-6 and J is TRBJ2-1; 7 bases align to TRBD2. The length of the CDR3 is 16 residues. Germline lookup yields CDR1 SGHVS and CDR2 FNYEAQ. J gave up 4 bases and V 1 base, and 7 bases lay outside the gene matches. CDR3 region: CASSLGPSRGYNEQFF. The CDR3 DNA reads TGTGCCAGCAGCTTAGGACCCTCGCGGGGGTACAATGAGCAGTTCTTC.

The chain uses TRBV11-3 and TRBJ2-2, with D unresolved. The CDR3 consists of 12 residues. Per germline, CDR1 SGHNT and CDR2 YENEEA. Trimming cost V 6 bases and J 1 base, with 3 bases left between them. CDR3 protein: CASSRNTGELFF. CDR3 in DNA: TGTGCCAGCAGTAGGAACACCGGGGAGCTGTTTTTT.

The chain joins TRBV29-1 to TRBJ2-5; maybe TRBD2 (5 bases). V lost 4 bases and J lost 5, with 11 bases in between. From germline, CDR1 is SQVTM and CDR2 ANQGSEA. The length of the CDR3 is 12 residues. Written as DNA, the CDR3 is TGCAGCGTTGTGTCGGGGTCGGAGACCCAGTACTTC. This sequence encodes CSVVSGSETQYF.

The chain uses TRBV19 and TRBJ2-2, with TRBD2 as a possible D gene (5 bases). This CDR3 spans 14 amino acids. Trimming shortened V by 7 bases and J by 2 bases, and 11 bases separated the two germline ends. CDR1 is LNHDA, CDR2 SQIVND, per germline (reference sequence). CDR3 sequence: CASKRTSNTGELFF. The CDR3 nucleotides read TGTGCCAGTAAACGGACTTCTAACACCGGGGAGCTGTTTTTT.

The CDR3: CASSLGLAGPGVGEQFF. CDR3 nucleotide sequence: TGCGCCAGCAGCTTGGGACTAGCGGGCCCGGGCGTCGGTGAGCAGTTCTTC. The V call is TRBV5-1, the J call TRBJ2-1, with TRBD2 identical over 10 bases. CDR1 and CDR2 from the germline V gene are SGHRS and YFSETQ. The CDR3 totals 17 residues. With 0 bases clipped from V and 9 bases from J, the junction kept 12 bases outside the gene matches.

The chain recombines TRBV28 with TRBJ2-7; 7 nucleotides agree with TRBD1. Trimming removed 3 bases from V and 5 bases from J; junction bases left unmatched: 7. Per the germline V gene, CDR1 is MDHEN and CDR2 is SYDVKM. The CDR3 loop spans 14 amino acids. CDR3 amino acids: CASSLAQGFDEQYF. CDR3 DNA: TGTGCCAGCAGTTTGGCACAGGGGTTCGACGAGCAGTACTTC.

The CDR3 DNA is TGTGCCAGCAGTTTATTGGACAGGTCACAAGAGACCCAGTACTTC. The encoded protein is CASSLLDRSQETQYF. This sequence joins TRBV5-4 and TRBJ2-5; 7 bases align to TRBD1. The CDR3 is 15 residues long. The V segment lost 5 bases and the J segment 2 bases; nucleotides outside the gene matches: 9. The germline CDR1 and CDR2 sequences are SGHNT and YYREEE (reference sequence).

The rearrangement links TRBV18 to TRBJ2-7, with D possibly being TRBD1 (5 bases). Trimming took 3 bases from V and 2 from J, leaving 11 bases between them. This CDR3 comprises 14 residues. Germline-derived CDR1 and CDR2 are KGHSH and LQKENI. The CDR3 DNA reads as TGTGCCAGCTCACCGCGACAGTGGCCCTACGAGCAGTACTTC. This sequence encodes CASSPRQWPYEQYF.